Listed below are T cell receptor beta chains from one sample, sequenced in a study of T-cell reconstitution after alpha-beta-depleted transplantation in children. TCRdb used MiXCR to reprocess the PCR reads, holding one entry per CDR3 protein. The sample has around 600,000 distinct CDR3 sequences; roughly 17% are singletons. The sample was PBMCs from the stem cell graft donor, taken from the stem cell graft. The receptors stem from a human donor who donated a stem cell graft to a child with acute myeloid leukemia. Both conserved end residues are part of each CDR3.

TRBJ2-1 TRBV5-6 CASSYDSSYNEQFF
TRBJ1-5 TRBV6-1 CASSEFAGSNQPQHF
TRBJ1-3 TRBV7-9 CASIWSTAGNTIYF
TRBJ2-3 TRBV4-3 CASSQEASGGASTDTQYF
TRBJ1-2 TRBV20-1 CSAKPRDRRGYTF
TRBJ1-6 TRBV5-1 CASSLWDRVSPLHF
TRBJ2-3 TRBV18 CASSPPRSGSWTDTQYF
TRBJ2-7 TRBV20-1 CSARERGGVPYEQYF
TRBJ2-3 TRBV20-1 CSARAVGGTDTQYF
TRBJ2-1 TRBV24-1 CATSDFKDRGNNEQFF
TRBJ1-1 TRBV5-6 CASSLRDRGPPTTEAFF
TRBJ1-6 TRBV12-3/TRBV12-4 CASSLEYNSPLHF
TRBJ2-5 TRBV20-1 CSARLGLQKETQYF
TRBJ2-3 TRBV29-1 CSVLPVVGRGQGDTQYF
TRBJ1-6 TRBV12-3/TRBV12-4 CASSFVIYRGSSSPLHF
TRBJ1-4 TRBV12-2 CASRLALATNEKLFF
TRBJ1-2 TRBV20-1 CSARDPGGNGYTF
TRBJ2-2 TRBV29-1 CSVEPNGGSGELFF
TRBJ2-3 TRBV18 CASSQIQGGADTQYF
TRBJ1-4 TRBV20-1 CSARRGLYEKLFF
TRBJ1-4 TRBV12-3/TRBV12-4 CASSLHGGSLANEKLFF
TRBJ1-4 TRBV6-1 CASRGARGLF
TRBJ1-2 TRBV11-2 CASSPRVRDPRGYTF
TRBJ2-1 TRBV6-2/TRBV6-3 CASSPGLLLEYNEQFF
TRBJ1-2 TRBV18 CASSPRGPGYGYTF
TRBJ2-1 TRBV5-1 CASSLNINEQFF
TRBJ2-6 TRBV20-1 CSAPGQGFSGANVLTF
TRBJ2-5 TRBV5-1 CASSLAPAEEETQYF
TRBJ2-1 TRBV5-1 CASSLEGAGYNKQFF
TRBJ1-5 TRBV20-1 CSARDTASNQPQHF
TRBJ2-1 TRBV4-2 CASSQVAGNEQFF
TRBJ2-7 TRBV7-9 CASSSSNIEQYF